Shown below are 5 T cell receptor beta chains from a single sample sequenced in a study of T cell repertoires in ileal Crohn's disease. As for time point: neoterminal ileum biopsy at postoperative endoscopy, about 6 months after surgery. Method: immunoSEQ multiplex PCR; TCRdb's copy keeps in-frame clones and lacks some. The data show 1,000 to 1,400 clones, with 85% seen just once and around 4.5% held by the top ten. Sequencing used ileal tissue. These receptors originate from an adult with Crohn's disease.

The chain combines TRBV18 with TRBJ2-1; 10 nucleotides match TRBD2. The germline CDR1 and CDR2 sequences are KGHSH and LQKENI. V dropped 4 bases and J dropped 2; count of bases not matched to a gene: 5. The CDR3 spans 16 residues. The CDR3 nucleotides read TGTGCCAGCTCACAACCGGGACTAGCGACCTACAATGAGCAGTTCTTC. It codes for CASSQPGLATYNEQFF.

The CDR3 spells CASSEGTGDGNEKLFF. The CDR3 DNA is TGTGCCAGCAGTGAAGGGACAGGGGATGGTAATGAAAAACTGTTTTTT. This chain links TRBV6-1 with TRBJ1-4; 9 nucleotides match TRBD1. The CDR3 runs 16 residues. Germline-derived CDR1 and CDR2 are MNHNS and SASEGT. The ends lost 1 base at V and 4 bases at J; junction bases unmatched: 4.

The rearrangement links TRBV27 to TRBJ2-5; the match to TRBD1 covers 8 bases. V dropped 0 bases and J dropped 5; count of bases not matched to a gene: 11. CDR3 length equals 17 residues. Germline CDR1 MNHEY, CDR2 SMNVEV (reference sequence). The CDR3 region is CASSLSTVAGGGETQYF. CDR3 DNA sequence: TGTGCCAGCAGTTTATCGACGGTGGCAGGGGGCGGGGAGACCCAGTACTTC.

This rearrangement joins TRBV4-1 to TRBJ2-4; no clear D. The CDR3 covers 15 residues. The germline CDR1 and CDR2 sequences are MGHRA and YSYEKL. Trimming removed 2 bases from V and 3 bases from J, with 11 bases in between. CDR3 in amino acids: CASSQRGRDKNIQYF. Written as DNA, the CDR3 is TGCGCCAGCAGCCAACGCGGAAGAGACAAAAACATTCAGTACTTC.

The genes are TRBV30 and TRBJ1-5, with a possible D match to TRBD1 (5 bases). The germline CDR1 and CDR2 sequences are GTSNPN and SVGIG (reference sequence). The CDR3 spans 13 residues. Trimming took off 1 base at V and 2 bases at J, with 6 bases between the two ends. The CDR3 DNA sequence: TGTGCCTGGAGTGAGACAGGCAATCAGCCCCAGCATTTT. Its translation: CAWSETGNQPQHF.